A single sample gave rise to the 9 T cell receptor beta chains below, sequenced in a study of T cells in Graves' hyperthyroidism and ophthalmopathy. Amplification targeted TCR beta CDR3 regions from RNA transcripts. The TCR CDR3 first-round RT-PCR relied on the HTBI primer set. TCRdb itself ran the multiplex PCR reads through MiXCR, one entry per CDR3 protein. The data contain roughly 500,000 distinct CDR3 sequences, 14% of them singletons. Sequenced input: blood. Receptors originate from a woman in her twenties or thirties with Graves' hyperthyroidism that later progressed to Graves' ophthalmopathy.

There are many counts of this clonotype. The genes are TRBV3-1 and TRBJ2-1, with D maybe TRBD2 (6 bases). The germline CDR1 and CDR2 sequences are LGHDT and YNNKEL (reference sequence). This CDR3 region has 14 residues. The V gene lost 7 bases and the J gene lost 6 bases, with 16 bases spanning the gap. Here the CDR3 reads CASTSPLRGNEQFF. In DNA, the CDR3 is TGTGCCAGCACCTCGCCCCTGCGGGGCAATGAGCAGTTCTTC.

The V gene is TRBV7-9, the J gene TRBJ2-1; tentatively, D is TRBD1 or TRBD2 (5 bases each). The CDR3 totals 15 residues. V was trimmed by 5 bases and J by 7 bases, leaving 18 bases between them. Germline V lookup: CDR1 SEHNR, CDR2 FQNEAQ (reference sequence). The CDR3 loop reads CASSSSGDATNEQFF. The CDR3 DNA reads TGTGCCAGCAGCAGTTCCGGGGACGCAACAAATGAGCAGTTCTTC. Together with reference TRBV7-9 and TRBJ2-1, the CDR3 gives the full variable domain: DTGVSQNPRHKITKRGQNVTFRCDPISEHNRLYWYRQTLGQGPEFLTYFQNEAQLEKSRLLSDRFSAERPKGSFSTLEIQRTEQGDSAMYLCASSSSGDATNEQFFGPGTRLTVL.

This clonotype was observed many times. V is TRBV2 and J is TRBJ1-1, with D possibly being TRBD1 (5 bases). This CDR3 contains 14 residues. Per the germline V gene, CDR1 is SNHLY and CDR2 is FYNNEI. V was pared by 8 bases and J by 2 bases, with 15 bases between. CDR3 sequence: CASYGGGINTEAFF. CDR3 DNA sequence: TGTGCCAGCTACGGGGGGGGAATCAACACTGAAGCTTTCTTT.

This rearrangement joins TRBV2 to TRBJ1-5; TRBD1 might be the D (5 bases). CDR1 and CDR2 from the germline V gene are SNHLY and FYNNEI. Trimming left V 8 bases short and J 0 bases short, with 17 bases between. The CDR3 has 16 residues. The CDR3 protein is CASAGNRPYSNQPQHF. The CDR3, as DNA: TGTGCCAGCGCAGGGAATAGGCCCTATAGCAATCAGCCCCAGCATTTT.

There are many counts of this clonotype. V is TRBV28 and J is TRBJ2-1; perhaps D is TRBD1 or TRBD2 (5 bases each). Germline loops: CDR1 MDHEN, CDR2 SYDVKM. The V end was cut by 7 bases, the J end by 3 bases, with 13 bases between. There are 14 residues in the CDR3. The CDR3 region has the DNA TGTGCCAGCATATACCGGGACCGCTACAATGAGCAGTTCTTC. It yields the protein CASIYRDRYNEQFF. The complete variable domain, with remaining parts taken from reference TRBV28 and TRBJ2-1, reads DVKVTQSSRYLVKRTGEKVFLECVQDMDHENMFWYRQDPGLGLRLIYFSYDVKMKEKGDIPEGYSVSREKKERFSLILESASTNQTSMYLCASIYRDRYNEQFFGPGTRLTVL.

This clonotype was detected only a few times. The V and J genes are TRBV27 and TRBJ1-2, with 7 nucleotides matching TRBD1. With V trimmed by 5 bases and J by 6 bases, 6 bases remained unmatched. The CDR3 has 13 residues. Looked up from germline, CDR1 is MNHEY and CDR2 is SMNVEV (reference sequence). This chain's CDR3 is CASSVTGTDGYTF. The CDR3, as DNA: TGTGCCAGCAGTGTGACAGGGACGGATGGCTACACCTTC.

The sample holds many counts of this clonotype. This chain connects TRBV20-1 to TRBJ1-5; 7 bases are a match to TRBD1. Germline loops: CDR1 DFQATT, CDR2 SNEGSKA (reference sequence). This CDR3 spans 15 amino acids. Unmatched junction bases numbered 12, after V lost 6 bases and J lost 4 bases. CDR3 in amino acids: CSATQGLSLNQPQHF. The CDR3 nucleotides are TGCAGTGCGACACAGGGGCTGTCCCTTAATCAGCCCCAGCATTTT.

This clonotype has ten or more counts. The J gene is TRBJ2-7, the V gene TRBV27; no clear D. Germline V CDR1 and CDR2: MNHEY, SMNVEV (reference sequence). V was shortened by 4 bases and J by 7 bases, with 17 bases between the two germline ends. The CDR3 extends over 14 amino acids. Here the CDR3 reads CASSSAGDLQEQYF. The CDR3 coding sequence is TGTGCCAGCAGTTCCGCAGGAGACCTACAAGAGCAGTACTTC.

This clonotype has ten or more counts. V is TRBV27 and J is TRBJ1-6; no firm D call. Germline CDR1 and CDR2: MNHEY and SMNVEV (reference sequence). The CDR3 is 13 residues long. V was shortened by 7 bases and J by 9 bases, with 13 bases between the two germline ends. CDR3 sequence: CASNPGASSPLHF. The CDR3 nucleotides are TGTGCCAGCAACCCGGGAGCGAGTTCACCCCTCCACTTT.